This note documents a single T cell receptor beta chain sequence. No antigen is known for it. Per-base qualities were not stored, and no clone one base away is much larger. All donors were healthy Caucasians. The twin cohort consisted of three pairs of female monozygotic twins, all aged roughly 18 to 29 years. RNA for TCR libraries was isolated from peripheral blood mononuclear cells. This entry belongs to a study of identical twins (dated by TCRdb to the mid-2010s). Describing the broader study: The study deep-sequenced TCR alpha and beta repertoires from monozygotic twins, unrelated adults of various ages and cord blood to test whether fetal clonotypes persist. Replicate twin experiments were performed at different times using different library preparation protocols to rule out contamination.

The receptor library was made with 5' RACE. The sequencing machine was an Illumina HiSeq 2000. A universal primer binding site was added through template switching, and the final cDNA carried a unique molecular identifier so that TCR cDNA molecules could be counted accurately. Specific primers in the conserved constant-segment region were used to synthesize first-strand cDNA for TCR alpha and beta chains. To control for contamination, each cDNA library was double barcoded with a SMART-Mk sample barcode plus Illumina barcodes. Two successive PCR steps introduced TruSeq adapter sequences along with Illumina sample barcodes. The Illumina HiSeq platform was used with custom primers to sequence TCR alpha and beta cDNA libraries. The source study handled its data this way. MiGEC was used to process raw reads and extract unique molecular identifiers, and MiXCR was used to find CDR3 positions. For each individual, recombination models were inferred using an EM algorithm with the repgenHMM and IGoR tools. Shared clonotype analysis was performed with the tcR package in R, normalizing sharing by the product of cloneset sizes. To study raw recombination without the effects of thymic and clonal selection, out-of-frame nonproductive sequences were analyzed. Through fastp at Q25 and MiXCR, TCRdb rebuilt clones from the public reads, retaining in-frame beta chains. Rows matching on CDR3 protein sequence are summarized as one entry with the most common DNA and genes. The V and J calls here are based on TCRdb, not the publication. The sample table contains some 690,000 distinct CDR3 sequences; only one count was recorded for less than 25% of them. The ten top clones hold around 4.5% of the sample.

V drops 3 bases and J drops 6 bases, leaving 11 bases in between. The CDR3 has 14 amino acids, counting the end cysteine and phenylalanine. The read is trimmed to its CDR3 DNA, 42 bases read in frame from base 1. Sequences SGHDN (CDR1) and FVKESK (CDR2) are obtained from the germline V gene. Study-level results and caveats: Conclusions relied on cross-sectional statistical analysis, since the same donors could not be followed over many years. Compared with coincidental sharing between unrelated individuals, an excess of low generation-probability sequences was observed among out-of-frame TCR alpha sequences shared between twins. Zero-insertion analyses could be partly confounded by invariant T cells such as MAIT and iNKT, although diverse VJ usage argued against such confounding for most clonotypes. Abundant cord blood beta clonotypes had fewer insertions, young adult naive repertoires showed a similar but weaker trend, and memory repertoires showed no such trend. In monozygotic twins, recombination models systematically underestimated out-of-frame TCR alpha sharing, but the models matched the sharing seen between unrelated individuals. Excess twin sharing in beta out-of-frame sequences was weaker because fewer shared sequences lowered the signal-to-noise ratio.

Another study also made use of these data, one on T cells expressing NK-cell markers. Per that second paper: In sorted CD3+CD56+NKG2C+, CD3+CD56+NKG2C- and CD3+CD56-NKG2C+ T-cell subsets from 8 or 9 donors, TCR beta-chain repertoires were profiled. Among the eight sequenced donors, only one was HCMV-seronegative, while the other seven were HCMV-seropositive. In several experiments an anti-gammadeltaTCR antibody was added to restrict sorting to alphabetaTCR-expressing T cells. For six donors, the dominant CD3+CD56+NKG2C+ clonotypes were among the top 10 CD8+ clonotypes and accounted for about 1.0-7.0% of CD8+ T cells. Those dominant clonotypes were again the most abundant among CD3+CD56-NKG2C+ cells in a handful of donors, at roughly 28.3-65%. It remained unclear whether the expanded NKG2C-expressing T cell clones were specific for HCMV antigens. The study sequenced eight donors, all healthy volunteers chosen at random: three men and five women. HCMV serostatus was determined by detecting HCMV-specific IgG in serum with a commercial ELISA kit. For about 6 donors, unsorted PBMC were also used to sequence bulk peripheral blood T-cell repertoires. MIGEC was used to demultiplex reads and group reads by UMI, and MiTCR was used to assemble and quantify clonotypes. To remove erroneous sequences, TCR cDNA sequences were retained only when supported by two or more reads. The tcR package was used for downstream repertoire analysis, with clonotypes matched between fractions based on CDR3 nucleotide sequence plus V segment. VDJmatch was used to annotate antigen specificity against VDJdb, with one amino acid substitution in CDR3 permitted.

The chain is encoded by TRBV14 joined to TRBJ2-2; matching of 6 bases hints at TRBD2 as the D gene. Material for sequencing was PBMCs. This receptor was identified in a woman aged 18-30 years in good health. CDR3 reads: CASSHPGLPGELFF. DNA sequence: TGTGCCAGCAGCCACCCGGGACTCCCCGGGGAGCTGTTTTTT.